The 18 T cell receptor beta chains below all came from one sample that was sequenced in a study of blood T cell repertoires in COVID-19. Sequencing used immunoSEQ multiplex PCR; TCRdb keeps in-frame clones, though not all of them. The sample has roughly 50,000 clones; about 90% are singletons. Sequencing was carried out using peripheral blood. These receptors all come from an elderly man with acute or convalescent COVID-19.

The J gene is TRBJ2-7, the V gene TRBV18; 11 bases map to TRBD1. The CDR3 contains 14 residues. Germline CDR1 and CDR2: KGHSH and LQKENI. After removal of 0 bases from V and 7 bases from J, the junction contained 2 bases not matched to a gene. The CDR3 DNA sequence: TGTGCCAGCTCACCACCAGGGACAGGGGGAGAGCAGTACTTC. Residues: CASSPPGTGGEQYF.

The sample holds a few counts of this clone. The CDR3 spells CAISDLYTGGRRYGYTF. CDR3 DNA: TGTGCCATCAGTGACCTCTACACTGGCGGGAGAAGGTATGGCTACACCTTC. The chain combines TRBV10-3 with TRBJ1-2; unclear D gene. V lost 3 bases and J lost 5, with 22 bases in between. The CDR3 sequence is 17 residues long. Germline CDR1 is ENHRY and CDR2 is SYGVKD.

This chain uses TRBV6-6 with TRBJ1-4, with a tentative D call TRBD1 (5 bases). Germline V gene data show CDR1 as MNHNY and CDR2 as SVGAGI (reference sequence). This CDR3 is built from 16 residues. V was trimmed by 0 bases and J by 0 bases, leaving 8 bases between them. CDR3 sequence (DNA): TGTGCCAGCAGTTACTCGGGGCAATCAACTAATGAAAAACTGTTTTTT. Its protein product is CASSYSGQSTNEKLFF.

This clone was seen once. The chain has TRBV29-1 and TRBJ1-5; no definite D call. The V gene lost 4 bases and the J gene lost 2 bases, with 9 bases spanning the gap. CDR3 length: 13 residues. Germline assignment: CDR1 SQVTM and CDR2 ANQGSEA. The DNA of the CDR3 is TGCAGCGTTGCTGGGAGTGGCAATCAGCCCCAGCATTTT. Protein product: CSVAGSGNQPQHF.

The CDR3 spells CASSPTQGGYTF. DNA of the CDR3: TGTGCCAGCAGCCCAACCCAGGGTGGCTACACCTTC. The chain links TRBV11-2 to TRBJ1-2; a weak D match, TRBD1 (5 bases). V was cut by 5 bases and J by 7 bases, with 11 bases left in between. This CDR3 has 12 amino acids. The germline V gene has CDR1 SGHAT and CDR2 FQNNGV.

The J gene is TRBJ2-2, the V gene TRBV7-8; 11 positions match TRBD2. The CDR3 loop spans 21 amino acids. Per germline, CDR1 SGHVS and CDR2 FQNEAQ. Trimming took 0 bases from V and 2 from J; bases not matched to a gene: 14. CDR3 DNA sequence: TGTGCCAGCAGCTTAGCGCGGGCAGGGGCGACTAGCGGGGCAAACACCGGGGAGCTGTTTTTT. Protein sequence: CASSLARAGATSGANTGELFF.

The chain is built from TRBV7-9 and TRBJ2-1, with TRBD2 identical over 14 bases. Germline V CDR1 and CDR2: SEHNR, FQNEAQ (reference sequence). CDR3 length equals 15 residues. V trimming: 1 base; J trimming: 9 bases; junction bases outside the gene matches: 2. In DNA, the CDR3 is TGTGCCAGCAGCTTAGTGGGACTAGCGGGGGCTGAGCAGTTCTTC. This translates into CASSLVGLAGAEQFF.

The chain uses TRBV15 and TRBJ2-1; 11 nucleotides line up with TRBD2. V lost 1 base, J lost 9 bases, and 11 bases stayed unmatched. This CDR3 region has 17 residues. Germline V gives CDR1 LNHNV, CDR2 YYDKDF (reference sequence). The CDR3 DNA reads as TGTGCCACCAGCAGAGCCCGTAGCGGGGGGGGCGATTGTGAGCAGTTCTTC. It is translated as CATSRARSGGGDCEQFF.

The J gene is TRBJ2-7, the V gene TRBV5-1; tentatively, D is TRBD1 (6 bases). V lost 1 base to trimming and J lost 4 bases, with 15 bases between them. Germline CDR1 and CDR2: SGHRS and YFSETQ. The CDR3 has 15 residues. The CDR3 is CASSLQEGEGYEQYF. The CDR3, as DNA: TGCGCCAGCAGCTTGCAAGAGGGGGAAGGATACGAGCAGTACTTC.

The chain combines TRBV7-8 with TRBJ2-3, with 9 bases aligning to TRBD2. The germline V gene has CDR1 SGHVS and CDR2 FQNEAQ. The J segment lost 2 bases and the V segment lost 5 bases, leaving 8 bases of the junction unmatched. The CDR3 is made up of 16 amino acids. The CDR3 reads CASSLSSGAYTDTQYF. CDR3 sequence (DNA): TGTGCCAGCAGCCTCTCTAGCGGGGCGTACACAGATACGCAGTATTTT. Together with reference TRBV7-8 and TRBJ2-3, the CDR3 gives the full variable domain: GAGVSQSPRYKVAKRGQDVALRCDPISGHVSLFWYQQALGQGPEFLTYFQNEAQLDKSGLPSDRFFAERPEGSVSTLKIQRTQQEDSAVYLCASSLSSGAYTDTQYFGPGTRLTVL.

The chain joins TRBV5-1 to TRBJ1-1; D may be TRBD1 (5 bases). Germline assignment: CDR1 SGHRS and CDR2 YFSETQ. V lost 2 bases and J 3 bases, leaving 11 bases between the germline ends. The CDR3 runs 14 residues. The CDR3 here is CASSFAGRDTEAFF. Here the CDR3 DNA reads TGCGCCAGCAGCTTCGCGGGGCGGGACACTGAAGCTTTCTTT.

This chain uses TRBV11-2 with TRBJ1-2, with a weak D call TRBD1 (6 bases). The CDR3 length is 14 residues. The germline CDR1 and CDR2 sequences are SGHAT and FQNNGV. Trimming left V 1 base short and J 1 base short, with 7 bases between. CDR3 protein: CASSLGRGNYGYTF. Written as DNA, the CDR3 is TGTGCCAGCAGCTTAGGCAGGGGTAACTATGGCTACACCTTC.

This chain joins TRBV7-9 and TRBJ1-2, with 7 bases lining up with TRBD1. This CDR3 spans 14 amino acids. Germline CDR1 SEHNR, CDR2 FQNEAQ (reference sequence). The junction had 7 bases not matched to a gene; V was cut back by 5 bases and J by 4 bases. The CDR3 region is CASSPRDSPYGYTF. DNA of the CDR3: TGTGCCAGCAGCCCCCGGGACAGCCCCTATGGCTACACCTTC.

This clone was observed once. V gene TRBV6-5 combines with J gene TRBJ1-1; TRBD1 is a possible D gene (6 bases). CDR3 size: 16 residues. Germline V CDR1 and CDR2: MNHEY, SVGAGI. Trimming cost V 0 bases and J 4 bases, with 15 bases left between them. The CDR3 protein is CASSYSPGASGTEAFF. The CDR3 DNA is TGTGCCAGCAGTTACTCGCCAGGGGCTTCGGGCACTGAAGCTTTCTTT.

In DNA, the CDR3 is TGTGCCAGCAGCGTAGGCGGGGGGGGCTCCTACAATGAGCAGTTCTTC. It specifies CASSVGGGGSYNEQFF. This chain uses TRBV9 with TRBJ2-1; TRBD2 aligns across 9 bases. V was clipped by 0 bases and J by 0 bases; unmatched bases: 1. Germline CDR1 is SGDLS and CDR2 is YYNGEE. The CDR3 is 16 amino acids.

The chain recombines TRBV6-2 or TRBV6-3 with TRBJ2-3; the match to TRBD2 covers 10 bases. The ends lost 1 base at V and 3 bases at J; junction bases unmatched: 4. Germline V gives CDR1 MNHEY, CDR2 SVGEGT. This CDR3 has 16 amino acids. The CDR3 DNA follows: TGTGCCAGCAGTTACTTCCCTAGCGGGGGTACAGATACGCAGTATTTT. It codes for CASSYFPSGGTDTQYF.

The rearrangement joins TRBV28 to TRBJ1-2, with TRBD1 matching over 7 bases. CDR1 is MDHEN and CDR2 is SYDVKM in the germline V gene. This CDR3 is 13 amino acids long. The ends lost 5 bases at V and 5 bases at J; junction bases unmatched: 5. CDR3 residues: CASSPGTEYGYTF. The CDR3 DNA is TGTGCCAGCAGTCCCGGGACAGAGTATGGCTACACCTTC.

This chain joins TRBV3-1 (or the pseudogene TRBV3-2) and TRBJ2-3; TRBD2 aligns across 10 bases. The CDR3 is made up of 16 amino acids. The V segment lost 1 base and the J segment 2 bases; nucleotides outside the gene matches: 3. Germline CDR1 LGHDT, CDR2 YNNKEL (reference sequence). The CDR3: CASSQGLAGSTDTQYF. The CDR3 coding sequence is TGTGCCAGCAGCCAAGGACTAGCGGGCTCCACAGATACGCAGTATTTT.